Presented here are 13 T cell receptor beta chains from one specimen sequenced in a study of PD-L1 blockade in urothelial cancer. Data came from immunoSEQ multiplex PCR; TCRdb stores just in-frame clones and leaves some out. The sample contains tens of thousands of clones, approximately 80% of which appear only once. The sample consisted of PBMCs, taken around atezolizumab (anti-PD-L1) treatment. The receptor source for this set is a man in his sixties or seventies with urothelial cancer.

This sequence joins TRBV2 and TRBJ2-3, with D tentatively TRBD2 (5 bases). This CDR3 has 17 amino acids. V lost 8 bases to trimming and J lost 3 bases, with 24 bases between them. Germline V gives CDR1 SNHLY, CDR2 FYNNEI. CDR3 nucleotide sequence: TGTGCCAGCCATAAAGCCCACCTAGGGCGGGTAACAGATACGCAGTATTTT. Its protein is CASHKAHLGRVTDTQYF.

The gene calls are TRBV5-4 and TRBJ2-1, with 8 bases lining up with TRBD2. After removal of 4 bases from V and 0 bases from J, the junction contained 3 bases not matched to a gene. The CDR3 sequence is 15 residues long. Germline loops: CDR1 SGHNT, CDR2 YYREEE (reference sequence). As DNA, the CDR3 is TGTGCCAGCAGCACGGGGGGGAGCTCCTACAATGAGCAGTTCTTC. It is translated as CASSTGGSSYNEQFF.

In this sample, this clone turned up once. This sequence joins TRBV29-1 and TRBJ1-2, with no clear D. Germline V gene sequence: CDR1 SQVTM, CDR2 ANQGSEA. The germline V and J ends were trimmed by 1 base and 7 bases, with 10 bases remaining between them. The CDR3 covers 12 residues. The DNA for the CDR3 is TGCAGCGTTGAAGTCTCTGAGGGTGGCTACACCTTC. Translating gives CSVEVSEGGYTF.

The chain uses TRBV18 and TRBJ1-2; D gene uncertain. This CDR3 is 11 amino acids long. Trimming left V 6 bases short and J 8 bases short, with 10 bases between. Germline CDR1 KGHSH, CDR2 LQKENI. The DNA of the CDR3 is TGTGCCAGCTCCGCGGGTGGGGGCTACACCTTC. Its translation is CASSAGGGYTF.

The CDR3: CASSQDRGGARWADTQYF. CDR3 coding DNA: TGCGCCAGCAGCCAAGATCGAGGGGGGGCGCGTTGGGCAGATACGCAGTATTTT. The rearrangement links TRBV4-3 to TRBJ2-3; perhaps TRBD2 as D (7 bases). Trimming took off 0 bases at V and 4 bases at J, with 20 bases between the two ends. The CDR3 spans 18 residues. Germline V gives CDR1 LGHNA, CDR2 YSLEER.

The rearrangement uses TRBV29-1 and TRBJ2-7; 7 bases are a match to TRBD1. V lost 6 bases to trimming and J lost 6 bases; unmatched junction nucleotides: 2. Germline V CDR1 and CDR2: SQVTM, ANQGSEA. This CDR3 is 10 amino acids long. The CDR3 loop reads CSVWTGEQYF. CDR3 sequence (DNA): TGCAGCGTGTGGACAGGCGAGCAGTACTTC.

The chain uses TRBV6-4 and TRBJ1-3; D remains unclear. The germline CDR1 and CDR2 sequences are MRHNA and SNTAGT. The CDR3 extends over 15 amino acids. V was clipped by 2 bases and J by 3 bases, with 11 bases between them. The chain's CDR3 is CASSDPGRFGNTIYF. The CDR3 DNA follows: TGTGCCAGCAGTGACCCGGGTAGGTTTGGAAACACCATATATTTT.

The chain recombines TRBV5-4 with TRBJ1-2; D gene unclear. The CDR3 covers 14 residues. Germline lookup yields CDR1 SGHNT and CDR2 YYREEE (reference sequence). V was pared by 0 bases and J by 6 bases, with 12 bases between. CDR3: CASSLEQRVHGYTF. The CDR3 region has the DNA TGTGCCAGCAGCTTGGAACAGAGAGTGCATGGCTACACCTTC.

This chain joins TRBV7-3 and TRBJ2-7; 13 bases are shared with TRBD2. Per germline, CDR1 SGHTA and CDR2 FQGTGA. CDR3 size: 14 residues. V was clipped by 4 bases and J by 6 bases; unmatched bases: 3. The CDR3 sequence is CASSSGLAGSEQYF. The CDR3 coding sequence is TGTGCCAGCAGCTCGGGACTAGCGGGATCCGAGCAGTACTTC.

The gene calls are TRBV2 and TRBJ2-7; 12 bases align to TRBD1. Trimming took 7 bases from V and 2 from J; bases not matched to a gene: 3. The germline V gene has CDR1 SNHLY and CDR2 FYNNEI. This CDR3 contains 14 residues. The CDR3 DNA reads TGTGCCAGCAAGGGACAGGGGGCCCCCTACGAGCAGTACTTC. This encodes CASKGQGAPYEQYF.

A note on this clone: Other DNA sequences in the sample encode the same CDR3. The chain has TRBV7-2 and TRBJ2-2; D is ambiguous. Between the trimmed V and J ends, which lost 3 bases and 1 base, there was a span of 6 bases. Germline CDR1 and CDR2: SGHTA and FQGNSA. The CDR3 consists of 14 residues. CDR3 protein: CASSFTVNTGELFF. The CDR3 region has the DNA TGTGCCAGCAGCTTTACAGTGAACACCGGGGAGCTGTTTTTT.

The chain combines TRBV2 with TRBJ1-2, with a tentative D call TRBD1 (5 bases). The V end was cut by 6 bases, the J end by 3 bases, with 8 bases between. This CDR3 contains 12 residues. Per germline, CDR1 SNHLY and CDR2 FYNNEI. CDR3 residues: CASRGGDYGYTF. CDR3 DNA: TGTGCCAGCAGGGGGGGGGACTATGGCTACACCTTC.

There are a few counts of this clone. The CDR3 is CASSHPTSAGGNTIYF. DNA for the CDR3: TGCGCCAGCAGCCACCCCACGTCGGCAGGGGGAAACACCATATATTTT. The chain carries TRBV4-1 and TRBJ1-3; tentative D call: TRBD1 (5 bases). The germline gives CDR1 MGHRA, CDR2 YSYEKL. Trimming removed 3 bases from V and 4 bases from J, with 16 bases in between. This CDR3 is 16 amino acids long.